Below, one T cell receptor beta chain is given with its context. This sample is part of a study of blood T cell repertoires in COVID-19. Original analysis: How many nucleated cells were present was estimated from reference gene primer amplification. TCRdb's table, derived via immunoSEQ multiplex PCR, lists solely in-frame clones and lacks some. Clone size and V and J calls were adopted from that table, with D and trimming inferred from the DNA. The sample yields about 360,000 clones, about four fifths seen once. Sequencing was done on a sample of peripheral blood. The receptor was isolated from a human donor with acute or convalescent COVID-19. The donor label of this sample is uncertain.

The CDR3 DNA follows: TGTGCCAGCAGCGCCGGACTAGCGGGGGGGCTAGGCCAAGAGACCCAGTACTTC. It encodes CASSAGLAGGLGQETQYF. V usage is TRBV9 and J usage is TRBJ2-5; the match to TRBD2 covers 15 bases. The V gene's germline CDR1 is SGDLS and CDR2 YYNGEE. With V trimmed by 3 bases and J by 1 base, 7 bases remained unmatched. There are 18 residues in the CDR3.